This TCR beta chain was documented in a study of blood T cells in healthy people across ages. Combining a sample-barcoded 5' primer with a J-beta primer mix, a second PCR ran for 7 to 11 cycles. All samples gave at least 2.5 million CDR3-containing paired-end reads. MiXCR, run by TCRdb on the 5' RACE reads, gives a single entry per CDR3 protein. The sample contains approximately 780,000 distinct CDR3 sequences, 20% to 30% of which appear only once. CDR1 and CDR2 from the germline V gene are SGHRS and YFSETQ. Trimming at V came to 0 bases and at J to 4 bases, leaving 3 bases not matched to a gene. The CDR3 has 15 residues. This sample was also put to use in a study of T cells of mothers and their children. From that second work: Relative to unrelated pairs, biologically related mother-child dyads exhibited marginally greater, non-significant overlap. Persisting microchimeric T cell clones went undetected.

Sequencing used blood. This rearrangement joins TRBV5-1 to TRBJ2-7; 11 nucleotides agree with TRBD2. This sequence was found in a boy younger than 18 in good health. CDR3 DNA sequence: TGCGCCAGCAGCTTGGCGTCTAGCGGGGGGTACGAGCAGTACTTC. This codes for CASSLASSGGYEQYF.